This TCR beta chain emerged from a study of blood T cell repertoires in COVID-19. Study summary: Specimens from acute and convalescent COVID-19 originated in the United States, Italy and Spain.

Repertoires were generated with immunoSEQ multiplex PCR, while TCRdb's copy carries only in-frame clones and drops some. Of around 70,000 clones detected, 80% to 95% appear once; the ten largest clones hold 2.5% to 3%. The Seattle patients joined while their infection was active and were tracked longitudinally afterward. Germline assignment: CDR1 KGHDR and CDR2 SFDVKD. The CDR3 is made up of 16 amino acids. V gave up 4 bases and J gave up 2 bases; unmatched junction bases: 5. This receptor was obtained from a man aged 45-60 years with COVID-19, enrolled during active disease. V and J are TRBV24-1 and TRBJ2-1; TRBD2 matches 9 bases. The specimen was peripheral blood. The CDR3 bases are TGTGCCACCAGTGACTCAGCGGGAGGTCCCTACAATGAGCAGTTCTTC. It codes for CATSDSAGGPYNEQFF.